This T cell receptor beta chain was identified during a study of cytomegalovirus exposure and HLA in healthy donors. About the research overall: The platform used for the approximately 130 validation repertoires matched that of the 666 first-cohort repertoires, a later analysis reported. Whole-study findings and limits: The study listed under 200 cytomegalovirus-associated TCR beta chains.

A remark on this clone: Its antigen is unknown.

Profiled with immunoSEQ multiplex PCR; TCRdb holds only in-frame clones, not every one. This table has 200,000 or so clones, 70% to 85% appearing once. The CDR3 has 13 residues. Germline V gene sequence: CDR1 LNHNV, CDR2 YYDKDF (reference sequence). Trimming shortened V by 3 bases and J by 4 bases, and 7 bases separated the two germline ends. This sequence was found in a young woman in good health and CMV-seropositive. J is TRBJ2-1 and V is TRBV15; D gene unclear. Sequenced sample: PBMCs. The DNA of the CDR3 is TGTGCCACCAGCAGTAACAGATACAATGAGCAGTTCTTC. Translation gives CATSSNRYNEQFF. The variable domain in full, with the rest retrieved from reference TRBV15 and TRBJ2-1, is DAMVIQNPRYQVTQFGKPVTLSCSQTLNHNVMYWYQQKSSQAPKLLFHYYDKDFNNEADTPDNFQSRRPNTSFCFLDIRSPGLGDTAMYLCATSSNRYNEQFFGPGTRLTVL.